These T cell receptor beta chains were read from a single sample in a study of response to subunit inactivated influenza vaccine. TCRdb re-called the RT-PCR reads with MiXCR, one entry per CDR3 protein. The table lists about 540,000 distinct CDR3 sequences, 14% of them singletons. This material consisted of PBMCs from blood, taken 11 to 12 days after vaccination. The receptor set was obtained from a man between 50 and 59 years old who received an inactivated influenza vaccine. CDR3s include the opening cysteine and the closing phenylalanine or tryptophan. A D gene is named only where the DNA matches it firmly. The size field is filled for only some rows; it gives once, few, many or a size class.

J: TRBJ2-1; size: NA; V: TRBV6-1; D: TRBD1; CDR3: CASSPRQGGDEQFF
J: TRBJ2-7; size: few; V: TRBV7-9; D: TRBD2; CDR3: CASSDSGVLFEQYF
J: TRBJ1-1; size: many; V: TRBV5-1; D: NA; CDR3: CASSLGQVSEAFF
J: TRBJ2-1; size: NA; V: TRBV24-1; D: NA; CDR3: CATSDLGAGSNEQFF
J: TRBJ2-3; size: NA; V: TRBV4-3; D: TRBD2; CDR3: CASSQELRMGLAGLTDTQYF
J: TRBJ2-7; size: NA; V: TRBV7-6; D: TRBD1; CDR3: CASSRTSATGGKDEQYF
J: TRBJ2-4; size: NA; V: TRBV12-3/TRBV12-4; D: NA; CDR3: CASSVGTGRDKNIQYF
J: TRBJ2-1; size: NA; V: TRBV10-3; D: TRBD1; CDR3: CAISRGGTGGRNEQFF
J: TRBJ2-7; size: many; V: TRBV12-3/TRBV12-4; D: NA; CDR3: CASSLVRGYRYEQYF
J: TRBJ1-6; size: NA; V: TRBV5-5; D: NA; CDR3: CASSPPALTGNSPLHF
J: TRBJ2-3; size: many; V: TRBV18; D: NA; CDR3: CASSPGGADTQYF
J: TRBJ1-5; size: NA; V: TRBV7-2; D: TRBD1; CDR3: CASSLARTGHQPQHF
J: TRBJ2-7; size: few; V: TRBV27; D: NA; CDR3: CASSRGTKPTYEQYF
J: TRBJ2-7; size: NA; V: TRBV5-1; D: TRBD1; CDR3: CASSLVTGGIEQYF
J: TRBJ2-7; size: few; V: TRBV5-1; D: TRBD1; CDR3: CASSLAGQGADEQYF
J: TRBJ2-1; size: NA; V: TRBV5-1; D: TRBD2; CDR3: CASARNSGRWNEQFF
J: TRBJ2-1; size: few; V: TRBV4-1; D: NA; CDR3: CASRDGGLTYNEQFF
J: TRBJ2-2; size: few; V: TRBV7-9; D: TRBD2; CDR3: CASTHTGGSTNTGELFF
J: TRBJ2-5; size: NA; V: TRBV18; D: NA; CDR3: CASSLNKARTETQYF
J: TRBJ2-3; size: NA; V: TRBV30; D: NA; CDR3: CAWSAGFTDTQYF
J: TRBJ1-4; size: few; V: TRBV7-2; D: TRBD1; CDR3: CASSRVQGAFEKLFF
J: TRBJ1-1; size: few; V: TRBV28; D: NA; CDR3: CASTTDANTEAFF
J: TRBJ2-3; size: NA; V: TRBV5-1; D: TRBD1; CDR3: CASSPWTGADTQYF
J: TRBJ2-2; size: many; V: TRBV27; D: NA; CDR3: CASSYAGELFF
J: TRBJ2-4; size: few; V: TRBV29-1; D: NA; CDR3: CSVELLQGGDIQYF
J: TRBJ2-3; size: NA; V: TRBV10-3; D: NA; CDR3: CAIMQTDTQYF
J: TRBJ2-1; size: few; V: TRBV5-1; D: NA; CDR3: CASSLALQGNEQFF
J: TRBJ2-1; size: NA; V: TRBV9; D: TRBD2; CDR3: CASSERLAVGEQFF
J: TRBJ2-7; size: few; V: TRBV10-3; D: NA; CDR3: CAISEGREQYF
J: TRBJ1-4; size: NA; V: TRBV27; D: TRBD1; CDR3: CASSPVRGRIGEKLFF
J: TRBJ2-5; size: many; V: TRBV5-1; D: NA; CDR3: CASSLSGGPQETQYF
J: TRBJ2-5; size: few; V: TRBV5-1; D: NA; CDR3: CASSLLRSETQYF
J: TRBJ2-1; size: many; V: TRBV7-9; D: NA; CDR3: CASSLLGGAGNEQFF
J: TRBJ2-1; size: few; V: TRBV7-3; D: NA; CDR3: CASSKTAAETGWGEQFF
J: TRBJ2-1; size: NA; V: TRBV12-3/TRBV12-4; D: NA; CDR3: CASSQGVEQFF
J: TRBJ2-4; size: NA; V: TRBV6-2/TRBV6-3; D: TRBD1; CDR3: CASSFLGQGGDLAKNIQYF
J: TRBJ2-2; size: few; V: TRBV28; D: TRBD1; CDR3: CASRNPGGGELFF
J: TRBJ2-1; size: few; V: TRBV14; D: NA; CDR3: CASSRRAEGQFSTFPNEQFF
J: TRBJ2-1; size: NA; V: TRBV7-9; D: NA; CDR3: CASRQWGRNEQFF
J: TRBJ2-4; size: few; V: TRBV7-2; D: NA; CDR3: CASSLLGGENIQYF
J: TRBJ2-5; size: few; V: TRBV29-1; D: TRBD1; CDR3: CSVEDWDRSVTQYF
J: TRBJ2-3; size: NA; V: TRBV28; D: NA; CDR3: CASSSPRADTQYF
J: TRBJ2-7; size: NA; V: TRBV4-1; D: NA; CDR3: CASSPNRDNYEQYF
J: TRBJ1-1; size: NA; V: TRBV29-1; D: NA; CDR3: CSTSEQMNTEAFF
J: TRBJ2-5; size: NA; V: TRBV11-2; D: NA; CDR3: CASSLVRQGETQYF
J: TRBJ2-3; size: few; V: TRBV5-1; D: NA; CDR3: CASSKGTTLGTDTQYF
J: TRBJ2-7; size: NA; V: TRBV20-1; D: TRBD2; CDR3: CSAGLAGGVEQYF
J: TRBJ2-5; size: NA; V: TRBV7-2; D: TRBD2; CDR3: CASSPTSGGLETQYF
J: TRBJ2-5; size: few; V: TRBV7-2; D: TRBD1; CDR3: CASSRTGIGETQYF
J: TRBJ1-1; size: few; V: TRBV20-1; D: TRBD1; CDR3: CSAQKGQGFVWNTEAFF
J: TRBJ1-2; size: few; V: TRBV3-1; D: NA; CDR3: CASSQNRVPGYTF
J: TRBJ2-7; size: NA; V: TRBV10-3; D: TRBD2; CDR3: CAIRGTSFEQYF